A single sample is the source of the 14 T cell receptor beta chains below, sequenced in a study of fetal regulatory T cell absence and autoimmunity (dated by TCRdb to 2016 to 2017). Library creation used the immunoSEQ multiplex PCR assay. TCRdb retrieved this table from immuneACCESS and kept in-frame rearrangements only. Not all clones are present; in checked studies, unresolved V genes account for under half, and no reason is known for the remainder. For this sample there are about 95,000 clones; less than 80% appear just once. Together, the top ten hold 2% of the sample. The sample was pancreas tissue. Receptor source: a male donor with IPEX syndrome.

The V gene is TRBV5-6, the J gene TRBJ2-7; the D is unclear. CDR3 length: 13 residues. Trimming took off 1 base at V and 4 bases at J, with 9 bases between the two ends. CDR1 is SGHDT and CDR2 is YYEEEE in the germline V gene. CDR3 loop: CASSLRVGYEQYF. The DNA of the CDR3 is TGTGCCAGCAGCTTGAGGGTCGGGTACGAGCAGTACTTC.

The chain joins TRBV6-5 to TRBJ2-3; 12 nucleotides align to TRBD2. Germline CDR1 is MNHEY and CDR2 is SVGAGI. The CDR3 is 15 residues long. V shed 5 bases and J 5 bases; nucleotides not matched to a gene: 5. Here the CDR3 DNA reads TGTGCCAGCAGTCCTAGCGGGAGGGAGGGAGATACGCAGTATTTT. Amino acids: CASSPSGREGDTQYF.

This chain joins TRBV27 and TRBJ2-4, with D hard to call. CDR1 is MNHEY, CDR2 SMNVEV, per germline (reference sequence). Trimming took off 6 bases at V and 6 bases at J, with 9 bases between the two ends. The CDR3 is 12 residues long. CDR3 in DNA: TGTGCCAGCAGCCGCTTGGGAAACATTCAGTACTTC. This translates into CASSRLGNIQYF.

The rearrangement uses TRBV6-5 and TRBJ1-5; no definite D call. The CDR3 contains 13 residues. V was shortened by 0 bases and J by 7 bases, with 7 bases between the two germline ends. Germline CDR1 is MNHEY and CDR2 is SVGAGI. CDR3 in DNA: TGTGCCAGCAGTTACTCGACTGCCCAGCCCCAGCATTTT. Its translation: CASSYSTAQPQHF.

CDR3 residues: CASSESSEHGYTF. The CDR3 DNA sequence: TGTGCCAGCAGTGAATCTTCTGAGCATGGCTACACCTTC. This chain uses TRBV2 with TRBJ1-2; no definite D call. CDR1 and CDR2 (germline): SNHLY, FYNNEI. Trimming cost V 2 bases and J 6 bases, with 10 bases left between them. The CDR3 consists of 13 residues. Full variable domain (rest looked up from reference TRBV2 and TRBJ1-2): EPEVTQTPSHQVTQMGQEVILRCVPISNHLYFYWYRQILGQKVEFLVSFYNNEISEKSEIFDDQFSVERPDGSNFTLKIRSTKLEDSAMYFCASSESSEHGYTFGSGTRLTVV.

The CDR3 DNA reads as TGTGCCAGCATAGATGGACAGGGACACACTGAAGCTTTCTTT. Its translation: CASIDGQGHTEAFF. The V and J genes are TRBV2 and TRBJ1-1; 8 bases align to TRBD1. This CDR3 comprises 14 residues. Germline V lookup: CDR1 SNHLY, CDR2 FYNNEI. V gave up 7 bases and J gave up 3 bases; unmatched junction bases: 7.

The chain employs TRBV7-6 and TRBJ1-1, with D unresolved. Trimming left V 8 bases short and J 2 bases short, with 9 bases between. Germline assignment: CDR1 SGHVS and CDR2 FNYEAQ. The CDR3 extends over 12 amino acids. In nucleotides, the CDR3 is TGTGCCAGCCGTCCTATAAACACTGAAGCTTTCTTT. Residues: CASRPINTEAFF.

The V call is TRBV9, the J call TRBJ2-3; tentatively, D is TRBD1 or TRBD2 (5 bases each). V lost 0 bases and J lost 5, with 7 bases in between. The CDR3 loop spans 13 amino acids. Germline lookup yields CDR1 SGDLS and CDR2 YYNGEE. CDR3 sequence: CASSVDGGDTQYF. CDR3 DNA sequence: TGTGCCAGCAGCGTAGATGGGGGAGATACGCAGTATTTT.

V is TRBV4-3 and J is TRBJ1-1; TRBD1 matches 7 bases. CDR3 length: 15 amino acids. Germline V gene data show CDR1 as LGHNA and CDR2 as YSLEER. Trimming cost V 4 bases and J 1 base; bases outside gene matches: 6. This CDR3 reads CASSRRQGGNTEAFF. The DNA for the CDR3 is TGCGCCAGCAGCCGCCGACAGGGAGGGAACACTGAAGCTTTCTTT.

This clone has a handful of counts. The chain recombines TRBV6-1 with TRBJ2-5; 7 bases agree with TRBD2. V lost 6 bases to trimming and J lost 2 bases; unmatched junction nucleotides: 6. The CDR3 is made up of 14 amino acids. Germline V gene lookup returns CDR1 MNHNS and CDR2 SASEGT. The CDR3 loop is CASSPLRGQETQYF. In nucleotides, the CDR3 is TGTGCCAGCAGCCCTCTGCGGGGGCAAGAGACCCAGTACTTC.

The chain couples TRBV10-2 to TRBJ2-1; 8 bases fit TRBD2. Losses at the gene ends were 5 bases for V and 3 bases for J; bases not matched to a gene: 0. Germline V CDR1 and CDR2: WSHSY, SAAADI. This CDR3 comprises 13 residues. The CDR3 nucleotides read TGCGCCAGCAGTAGCGGGAGCTACAATGAGCAGTTCTTC. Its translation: CASSSGSYNEQFF.

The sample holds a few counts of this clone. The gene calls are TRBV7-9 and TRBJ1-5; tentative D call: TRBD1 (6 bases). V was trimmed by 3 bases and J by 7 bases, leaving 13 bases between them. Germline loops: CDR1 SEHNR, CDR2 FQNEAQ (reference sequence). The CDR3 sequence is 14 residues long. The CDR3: CASSLGRGRQPQHF. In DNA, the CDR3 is TGTGCCAGCAGCTTGGGGAGGGGGAGGCAGCCCCAGCATTTT.

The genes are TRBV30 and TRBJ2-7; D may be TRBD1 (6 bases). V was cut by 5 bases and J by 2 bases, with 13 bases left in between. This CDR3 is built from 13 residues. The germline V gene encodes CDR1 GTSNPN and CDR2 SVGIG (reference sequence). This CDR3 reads CAWRDTLPYEQYF. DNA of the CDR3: TGTGCCTGGCGGGACACGCTCCCCTACGAGCAGTACTTC.

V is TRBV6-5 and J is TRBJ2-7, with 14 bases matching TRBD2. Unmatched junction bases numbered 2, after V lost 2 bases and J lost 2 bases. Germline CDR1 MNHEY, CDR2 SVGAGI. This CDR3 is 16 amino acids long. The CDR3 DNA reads TGTGCCAGCAGTTACAGACTAGCGGGGGGGCCCTACGAGCAGTACTTC. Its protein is CASSYRLAGGPYEQYF.